In this sample, the clone carrying this TCR beta chain turned up a few times. Antigen unknown. The record originates from a study of beta chain features in type 1 diabetes. The isolated RNA, all of it, was reverse transcribed, so expressed TCRB transcripts were what got sequenced. The data were produced by immunoSEQ multiplex PCR, yet TCRdb's version contains in-frame clones alone and is incomplete. The sample shows 160,000 or so clones, approximately 8.4% of them seen only once. Germline V lookup: CDR1 ENHRY, CDR2 SYGVKD. Trimming took off 4 bases at V and 5 bases at J, with 11 bases between the two ends. This CDR3 comprises 13 residues. Findings of the study overall: Whether TCRB rearrangement is influenced by HLA type went unresolved here. For Type 1 diabetes patients, all four CD4+ subsets carried TCRB CDR3s that were moderately but significantly shorter.

The rearrangement uses TRBV10-3 and TRBJ2-5; D might be TRBD2 (7 bases). The sequence derives from a woman aged 18-35 years in good health. Material for sequencing was central memory CD4+ T cells from blood. CDR3 coding DNA: TGTGCCATCAGTGGGGGGGGCCGTGAGACCCAGTACTTC. Amino acid sequence: CAISGGGRETQYF.